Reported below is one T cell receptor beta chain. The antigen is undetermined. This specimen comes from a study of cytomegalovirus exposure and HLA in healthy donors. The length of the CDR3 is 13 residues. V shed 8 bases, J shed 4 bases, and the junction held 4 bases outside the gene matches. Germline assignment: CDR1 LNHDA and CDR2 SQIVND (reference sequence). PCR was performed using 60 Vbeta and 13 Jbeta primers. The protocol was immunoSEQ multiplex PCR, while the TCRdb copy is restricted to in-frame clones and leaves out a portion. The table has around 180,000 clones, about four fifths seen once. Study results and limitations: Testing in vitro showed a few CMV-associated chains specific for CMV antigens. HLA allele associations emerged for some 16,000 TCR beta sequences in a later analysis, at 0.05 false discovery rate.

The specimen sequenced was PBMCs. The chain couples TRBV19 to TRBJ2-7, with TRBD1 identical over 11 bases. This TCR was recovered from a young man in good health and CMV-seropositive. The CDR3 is CASGGQGGYEQYF. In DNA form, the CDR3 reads TGTGCCAGTGGGGGACAGGGGGGATACGAGCAGTACTTC.